The table lists the clone carrying this TCR beta chain with many counts. Antigen: not known. This entry belongs to a study of T cells in Graves' hyperthyroidism and ophthalmopathy. Not enrolled were patients with uncontrolled infection, other autoimmune disease, pregnancy or lactation. From RNA transcripts, TCR beta CDR3 regions were amplified. The primer set for the first-round RT-PCR of the TCR CDR3 was HTBI. TCRdb fed the multiplex PCR reads into MiXCR, producing one record per CDR3 protein. The sample carries 400,000 to 500,000 distinct CDR3 sequences, approximately 14% recorded once. V lost 0 bases and J 0 bases, leaving 14 bases between the germline ends. From germline, CDR1 is ENHRY and CDR2 SYGVKD. This CDR3 region has 18 residues. Study results and limitations: Ophthalmopathy was model-predicted a median about 6.7 months pre-onset. Most thyroid clonotypes with frequency above 0.001 were detected in blood. From stable hyperthyroidism, ophthalmopathy was separated by a 13 V-J model.

The source is a woman between 18 and 29 years old with Graves' hyperthyroidism. Sequences were obtained from blood. The rearrangement joins TRBV10-3 to TRBJ1-4; no clear D. Here the CDR3 DNA reads TGTGCCATCAGTGAGTCGATGGCAGAACGTGCAACTAATGAAAAACTGTTTTTT. Its translation is CAISESMAERATNEKLFF.